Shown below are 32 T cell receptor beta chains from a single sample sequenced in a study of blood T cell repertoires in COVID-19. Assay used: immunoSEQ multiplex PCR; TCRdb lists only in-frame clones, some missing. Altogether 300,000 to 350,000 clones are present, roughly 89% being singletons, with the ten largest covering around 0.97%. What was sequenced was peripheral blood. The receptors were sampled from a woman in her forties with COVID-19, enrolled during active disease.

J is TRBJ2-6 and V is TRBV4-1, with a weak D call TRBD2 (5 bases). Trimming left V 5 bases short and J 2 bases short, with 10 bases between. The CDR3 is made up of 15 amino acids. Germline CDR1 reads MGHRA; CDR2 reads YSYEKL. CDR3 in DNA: TGCGCCAGCAGCTTACCCGGGGCTGGGGCCAACGTCCTGACTTTC. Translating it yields CASSLPGAGANVLTF.

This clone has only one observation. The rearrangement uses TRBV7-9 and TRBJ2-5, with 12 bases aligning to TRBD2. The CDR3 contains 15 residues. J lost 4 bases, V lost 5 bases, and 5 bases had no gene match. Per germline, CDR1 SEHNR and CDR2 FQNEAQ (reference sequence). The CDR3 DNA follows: TGTGCCAGCAGCCGTGCGACTAGCGGGGGAGAGACCCAGTACTTC. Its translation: CASSRATSGGETQYF. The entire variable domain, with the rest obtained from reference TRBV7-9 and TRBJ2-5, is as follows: DTGVSQNPRHKITKRGQNVTFRCDPISEHNRLYWYRQTLGQGPEFLTYFQNEAQLEKSRLLSDRFSAERPKGSFSTLEIQRTEQGDSAMYLCASSRATSGGETQYFGPGTRLLVL.

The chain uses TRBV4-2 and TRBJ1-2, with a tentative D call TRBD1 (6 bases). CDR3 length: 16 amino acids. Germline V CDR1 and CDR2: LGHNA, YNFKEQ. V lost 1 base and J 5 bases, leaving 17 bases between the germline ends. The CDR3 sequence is CASSQVREQGSYGYTF. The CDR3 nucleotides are TGTGCCAGCAGCCAAGTCCGCGAGCAGGGGTCGTATGGCTACACCTTC.

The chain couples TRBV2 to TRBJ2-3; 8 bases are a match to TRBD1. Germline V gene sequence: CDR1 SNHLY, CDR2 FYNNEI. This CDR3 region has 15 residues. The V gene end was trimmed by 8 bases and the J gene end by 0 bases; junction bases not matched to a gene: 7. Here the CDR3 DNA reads TGTGCCAGCGGGGGCCAGGGGGCAAGCACAGATACGCAGTATTTT. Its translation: CASGGQGASTDTQYF.

Written as DNA, the CDR3 is TGTGCCAGCAGTCAACGACAGGGGGGGCAGCCCCAGCATTTT. It yields the protein CASSQRQGGQPQHF. The chain employs TRBV6-6 and TRBJ1-5, with TRBD1 matching 9 bases. Germline-derived CDR1 and CDR2 are MNHNY and SVGAGI (reference sequence). This CDR3 has 14 amino acids. The V gene end was trimmed by 5 bases and the J gene end by 7 bases; junction bases not matched to a gene: 6.

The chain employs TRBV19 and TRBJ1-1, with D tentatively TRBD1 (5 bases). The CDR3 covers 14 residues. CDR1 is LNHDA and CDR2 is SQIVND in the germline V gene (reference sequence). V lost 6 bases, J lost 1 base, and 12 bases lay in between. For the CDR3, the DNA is TGTGCCAGTAGCCCCCCAGGGCCGAACACTGAAGCTTTCTTT. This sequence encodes CASSPPGPNTEAFF.

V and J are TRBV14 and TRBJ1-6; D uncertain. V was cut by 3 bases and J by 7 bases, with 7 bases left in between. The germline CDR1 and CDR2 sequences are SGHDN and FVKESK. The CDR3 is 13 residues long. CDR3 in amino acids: CASSQYGNSPLHF. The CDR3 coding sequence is TGTGCCAGCAGCCAGTACGGGAATTCACCCCTCCACTTT.

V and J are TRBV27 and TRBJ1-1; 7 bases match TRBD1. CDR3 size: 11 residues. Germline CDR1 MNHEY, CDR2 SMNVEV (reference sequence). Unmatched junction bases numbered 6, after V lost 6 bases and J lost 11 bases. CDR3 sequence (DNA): TGTGCCAGCAGAATAGGGGGCCTCGCTTTCTTT. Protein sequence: CASRIGGLAFF.

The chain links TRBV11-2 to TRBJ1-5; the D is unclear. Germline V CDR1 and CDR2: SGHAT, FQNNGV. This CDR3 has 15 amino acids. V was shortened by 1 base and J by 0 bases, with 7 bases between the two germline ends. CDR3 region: CASSLGRNSNQPQHF. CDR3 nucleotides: TGTGCCAGCAGCTTAGGGCGGAATAGCAATCAGCCCCAGCATTTT.

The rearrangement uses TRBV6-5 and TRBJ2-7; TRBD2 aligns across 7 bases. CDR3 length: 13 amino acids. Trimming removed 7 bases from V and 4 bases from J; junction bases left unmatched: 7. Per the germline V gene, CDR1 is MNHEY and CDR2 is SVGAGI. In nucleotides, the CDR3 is TGTGCCAGCACGCCTTGGGGGGGATACGAGCAGTACTTC. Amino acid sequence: CASTPWGGYEQYF.

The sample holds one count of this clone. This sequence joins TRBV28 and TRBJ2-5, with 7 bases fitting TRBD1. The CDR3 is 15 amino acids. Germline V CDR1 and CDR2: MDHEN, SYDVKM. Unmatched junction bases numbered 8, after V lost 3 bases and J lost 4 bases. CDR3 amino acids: CASSLPTGSGETQYF. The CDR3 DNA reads TGTGCCAGCAGTTTGCCGACAGGGTCTGGAGAGACCCAGTACTTC.

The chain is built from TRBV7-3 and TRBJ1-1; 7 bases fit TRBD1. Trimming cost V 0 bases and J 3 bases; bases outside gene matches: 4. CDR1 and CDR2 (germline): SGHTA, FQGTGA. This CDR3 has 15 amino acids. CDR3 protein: CASSLTGDSYTEAFF. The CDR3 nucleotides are TGTGCCAGCAGCTTAACAGGGGACAGCTACACTGAAGCTTTCTTT. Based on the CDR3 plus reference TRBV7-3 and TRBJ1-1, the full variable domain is GAGVSQTPSNKVTEKGKYVELRCDPISGHTALYWYRQSLGQGPEFLIYFQGTGAADDSGLPNDRFFAVRPEGSVSTLKIQRTERGDSAVYLCASSLTGDSYTEAFFGQGTRLTVV.

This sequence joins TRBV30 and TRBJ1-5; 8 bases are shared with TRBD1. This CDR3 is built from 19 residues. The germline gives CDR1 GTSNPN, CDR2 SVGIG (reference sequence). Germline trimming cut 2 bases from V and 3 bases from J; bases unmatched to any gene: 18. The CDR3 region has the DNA TGTGCCTGGAGTCTAAGGGGACGAGGACAGGGTATTACCAATCAGCCCCAGCATTTT. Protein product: CAWSLRGRGQGITNQPQHF. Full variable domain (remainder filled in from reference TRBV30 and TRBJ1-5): SQTIHQWPATLVQPVGSPLSLECTVEGTSNPNLYWYRQAAGRGLQLLFYSVGIGQISSEVPQNLSASRPQDRQFILSSKKLLLSDSGFYLCAWSLRGRGQGITNQPQHFGDGTRLSIL.

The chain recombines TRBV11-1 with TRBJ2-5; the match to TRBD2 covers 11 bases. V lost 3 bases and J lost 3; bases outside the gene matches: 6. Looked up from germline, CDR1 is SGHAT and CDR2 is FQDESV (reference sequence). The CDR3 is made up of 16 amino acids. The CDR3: CASSFISGREEETQYF. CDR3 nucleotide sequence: TGTGCCAGCAGCTTTATTAGCGGGAGGGAAGAAGAGACCCAGTACTTC. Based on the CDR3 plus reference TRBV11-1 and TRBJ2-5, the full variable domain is EAEVAQSPRYKITEKSQAVAFWCDPISGHATLYWYRQILGQGPELLVQFQDESVVDDSQLPKDRFSAERLKGVDSTLKIQPAELGDSAMYLCASSFISGREEETQYFGPGTRLLVL.

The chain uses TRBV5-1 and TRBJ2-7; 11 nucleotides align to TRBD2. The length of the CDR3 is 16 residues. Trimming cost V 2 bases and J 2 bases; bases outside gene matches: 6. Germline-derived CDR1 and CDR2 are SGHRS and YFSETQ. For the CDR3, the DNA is TGCGCCAGCAGCTTCGGTCTAGCGGGAGGCACCTACGAGCAGTACTTC. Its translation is CASSFGLAGGTYEQYF.

CDR3 nucleotide sequence: TGTGCTAGTGGTTCCGCCGGGACTAGCGGGGGAGGGGGCTACAATGAGCAGTTCTTC. Amino acids: CASGSAGTSGGGGYNEQFF. V gene TRBV12-5 combines with J gene TRBJ2-1, with 14 bases identical to TRBD2. The CDR3 sequence is 19 residues long. V lost 4 bases and J lost 3; bases outside the gene matches: 11. In germline, CDR1 is LGHNT, CDR2 FRNRAP.

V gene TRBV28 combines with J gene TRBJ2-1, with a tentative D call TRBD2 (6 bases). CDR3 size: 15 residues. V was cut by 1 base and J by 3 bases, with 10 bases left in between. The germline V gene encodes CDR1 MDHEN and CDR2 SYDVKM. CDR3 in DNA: TGTGCCAGCAGTTTATTCCGCGGGGACTACAATGAGCAGTTCTTC. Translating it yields CASSLFRGDYNEQFF.

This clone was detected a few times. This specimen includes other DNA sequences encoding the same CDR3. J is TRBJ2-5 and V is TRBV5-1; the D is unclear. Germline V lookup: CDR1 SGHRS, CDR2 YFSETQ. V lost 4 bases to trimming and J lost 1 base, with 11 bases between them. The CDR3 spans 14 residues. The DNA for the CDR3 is TGCGCCAGCAGCGAGATAGCTGGCCAAGAGACCCAGTACTTC. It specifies CASSEIAGQETQYF.

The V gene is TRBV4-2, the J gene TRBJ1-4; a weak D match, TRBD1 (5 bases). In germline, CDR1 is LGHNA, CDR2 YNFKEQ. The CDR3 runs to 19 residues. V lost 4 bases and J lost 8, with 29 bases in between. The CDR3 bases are TGTGCCAGCAGCCTACCTCTGGGTTTTTCAGGACAACCCAACGAAAAACTGTTTTTT. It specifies CASSLPLGFSGQPNEKLFF.

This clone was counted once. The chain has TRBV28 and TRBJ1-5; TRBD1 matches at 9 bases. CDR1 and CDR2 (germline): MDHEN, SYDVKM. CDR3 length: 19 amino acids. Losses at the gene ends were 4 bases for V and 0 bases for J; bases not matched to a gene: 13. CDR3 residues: CASSSRTGAGGYSNQPQHF. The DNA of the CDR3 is TGTGCCAGCAGTTCAAGGACAGGGGCCGGGGGTTATAGCAATCAGCCCCAGCATTTT.

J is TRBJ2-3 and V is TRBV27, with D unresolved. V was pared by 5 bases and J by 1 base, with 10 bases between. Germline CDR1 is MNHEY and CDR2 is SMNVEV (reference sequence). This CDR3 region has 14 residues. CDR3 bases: TGTGCCAGCAGTAGGTGGCAGGGCACAGATACGCAGTATTTT. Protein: CASSRWQGTDTQYF.

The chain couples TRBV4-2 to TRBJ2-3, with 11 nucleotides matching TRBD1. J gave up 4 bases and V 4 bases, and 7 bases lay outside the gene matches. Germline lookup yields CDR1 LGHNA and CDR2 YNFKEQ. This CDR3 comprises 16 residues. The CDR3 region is CASSRMGQGEPDTQYF. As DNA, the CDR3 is TGTGCCAGCAGCCGTATGGGACAGGGGGAGCCAGATACGCAGTATTTT.

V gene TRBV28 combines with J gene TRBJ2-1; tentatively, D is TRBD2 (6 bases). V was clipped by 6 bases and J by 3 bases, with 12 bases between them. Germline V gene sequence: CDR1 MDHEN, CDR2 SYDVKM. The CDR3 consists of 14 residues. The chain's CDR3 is CASRFRGNYNEQFF. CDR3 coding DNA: TGTGCCAGCAGGTTTCGGGGGAACTACAATGAGCAGTTCTTC.

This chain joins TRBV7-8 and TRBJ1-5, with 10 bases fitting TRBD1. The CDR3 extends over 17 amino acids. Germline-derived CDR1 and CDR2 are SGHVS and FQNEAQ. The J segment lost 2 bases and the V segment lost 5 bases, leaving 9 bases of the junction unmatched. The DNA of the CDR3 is TGTGCCAGCAGCCCAAATGTCGGGACAGGGGGCAATCAGCCCCAGCATTTT. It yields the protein CASSPNVGTGGNQPQHF.

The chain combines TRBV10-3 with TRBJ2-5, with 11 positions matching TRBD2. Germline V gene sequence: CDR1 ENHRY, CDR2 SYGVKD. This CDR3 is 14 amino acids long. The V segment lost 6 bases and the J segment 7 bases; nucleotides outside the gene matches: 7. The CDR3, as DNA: TGTGCCATCAGCGATAGCGGGGGGGGAGGGACCCAGTACTTC. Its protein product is CAISDSGGGGTQYF.

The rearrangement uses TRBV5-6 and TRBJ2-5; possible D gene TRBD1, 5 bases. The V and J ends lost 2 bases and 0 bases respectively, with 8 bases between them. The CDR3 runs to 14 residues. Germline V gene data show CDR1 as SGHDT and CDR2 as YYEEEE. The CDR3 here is CASSFRTNQETQYF. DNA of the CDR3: TGTGCCAGCAGCTTCCGGACAAACCAAGAGACCCAGTACTTC.

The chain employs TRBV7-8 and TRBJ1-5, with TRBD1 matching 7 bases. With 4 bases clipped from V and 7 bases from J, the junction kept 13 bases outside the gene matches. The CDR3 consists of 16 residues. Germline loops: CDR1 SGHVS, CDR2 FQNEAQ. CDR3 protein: CASSSTGAGGSQPQHF. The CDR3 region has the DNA TGTGCCAGCAGCTCCACAGGGGCGGGCGGTTCACAGCCCCAGCATTTT.

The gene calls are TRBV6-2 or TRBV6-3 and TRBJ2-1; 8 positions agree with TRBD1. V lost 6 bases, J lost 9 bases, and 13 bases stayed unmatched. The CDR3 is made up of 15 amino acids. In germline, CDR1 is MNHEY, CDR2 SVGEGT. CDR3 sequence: CASSRDGTGLSEQFF. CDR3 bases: TGTGCCAGCAGCCGAGACGGGACAGGTCTCTCTGAGCAGTTCTTC.

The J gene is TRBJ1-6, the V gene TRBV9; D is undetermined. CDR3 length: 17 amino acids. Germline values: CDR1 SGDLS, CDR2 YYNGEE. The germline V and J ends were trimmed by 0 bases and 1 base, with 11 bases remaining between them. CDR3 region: CASSVGVGRSYNSPLHF. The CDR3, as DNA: TGTGCCAGCAGCGTAGGGGTCGGGAGGTCCTATAATTCACCCCTCCACTTT.

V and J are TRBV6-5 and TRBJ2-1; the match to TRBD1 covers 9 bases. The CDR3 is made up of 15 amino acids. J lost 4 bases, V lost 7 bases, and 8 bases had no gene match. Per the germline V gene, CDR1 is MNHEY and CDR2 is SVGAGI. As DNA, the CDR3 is TGTGCCAGCACCGGAAGGGACAGGGCGTACAATGAGCAGTTCTTC. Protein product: CASTGRDRAYNEQFF.

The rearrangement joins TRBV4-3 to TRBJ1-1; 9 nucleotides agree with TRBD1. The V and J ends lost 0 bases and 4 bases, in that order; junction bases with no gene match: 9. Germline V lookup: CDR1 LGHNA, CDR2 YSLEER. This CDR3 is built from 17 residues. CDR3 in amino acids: CASSQESTWDRVTEAFF. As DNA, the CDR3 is TGCGCCAGCAGCCAAGAGAGTACGTGGGACAGGGTCACTGAAGCTTTCTTT.

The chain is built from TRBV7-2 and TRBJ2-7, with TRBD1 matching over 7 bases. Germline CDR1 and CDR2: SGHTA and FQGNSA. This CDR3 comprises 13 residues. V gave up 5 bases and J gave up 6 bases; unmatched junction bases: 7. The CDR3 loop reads CASSRQGISEQYF. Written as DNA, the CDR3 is TGTGCCAGCAGCCGACAGGGTATCAGCGAGCAGTACTTC.